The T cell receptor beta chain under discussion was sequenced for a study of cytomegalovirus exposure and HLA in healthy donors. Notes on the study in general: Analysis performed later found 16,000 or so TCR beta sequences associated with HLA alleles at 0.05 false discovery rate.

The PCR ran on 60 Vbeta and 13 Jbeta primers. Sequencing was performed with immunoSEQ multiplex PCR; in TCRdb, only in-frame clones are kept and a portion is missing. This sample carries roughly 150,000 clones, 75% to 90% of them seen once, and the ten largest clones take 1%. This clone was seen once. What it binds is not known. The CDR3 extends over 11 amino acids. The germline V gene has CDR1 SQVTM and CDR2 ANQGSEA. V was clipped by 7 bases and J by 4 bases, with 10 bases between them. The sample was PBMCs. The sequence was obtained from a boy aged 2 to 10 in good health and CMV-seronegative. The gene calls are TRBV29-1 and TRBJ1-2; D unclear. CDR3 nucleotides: TGCAGCGCCGTAAATATCTATGGCTACACCTTC. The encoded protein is CSAVNIYGYTF.